The 4 T cell receptor beta chains reported below all come from one sample, sequenced in a study of spatial heterogeneity in lung cancer. Specified time point: sample taken at primary tumor resection. In each case, whole RNA from tumor, nontumor lung or frozen PBMC was sequenced unsorted. TCRdb called the 5' RACE reads again in MiXCR, with one record for every CDR3 protein. The data contain tens of thousands of distinct CDR3 sequences, 7% to 10% of them singletons. Sequencing was performed on PBMCs, taken at surgery. The receptors were sampled from a female donor with early-stage non-small cell lung cancer.

The chain couples TRBV2 to TRBJ2-3; D gene ambiguous. Deletions cut 6 bases from V and 2 bases from J, with 21 bases between. CDR1 and CDR2 from the germline V gene are SNHLY and FYNNEI. The CDR3 is made up of 17 amino acids. As DNA, the CDR3 is TGTGCCAGCAGCCCAATCCGGGCCCTCGACCTCACAGATACGCAGTATTTT. Encoded protein: CASSPIRALDLTDTQYF.

This clonotype showed up just a few times. V is TRBV18 and J is TRBJ2-3; TRBD1 matches at 8 bases. CDR3 length equals 14 residues. With V trimmed by 3 bases and J by 6 bases, 5 bases remained unmatched. Germline assignment: CDR1 KGHSH and CDR2 LQKENI. The DNA of the CDR3 is TGTGCCAGCTCACCGCTTCGGACAGGGGATACGCAGTATTTT. Translating it yields CASSPLRTGDTQYF.

This clonotype was observed at least ten times. The chain links TRBV15 to TRBJ1-2; maybe TRBD1 (6 bases). V lost 3 bases and J 8 bases, leaving 19 bases between the germline ends. CDR1 and CDR2 from the germline V gene are LNHNV and YYDKDF (reference sequence). CDR3 length: 15 amino acids. In nucleotides, the CDR3 is TGTGCCACCAGCAGCCCCCCTCCAGGGGCGAGCGGCTACACCTTC. Protein sequence: CATSSPPPGASGYTF.

This clonotype has just a few counts. The chain recombines TRBV11-1 with TRBJ1-2; perhaps TRBD1 as D (5 bases). The germline V and J ends were trimmed by 4 bases and 13 bases, with 16 bases remaining between them. This CDR3 has 12 residues. CDR1 and CDR2 from the germline V gene are SGHAT and FQDESV (reference sequence). The CDR3, as DNA: TGTGCCAGCAGCTCGGGACTCGGAGGTGGCACCTTC. Amino acid sequence: CASSSGLGGGTF.